Below, 31 T cell receptor beta chains from the same sample are listed, as sequenced in a study of shared clonotypes between healthy human individuals (dated by TCRdb to the early 2020s). CD8 naive samples were obtained by positive selection for CCR7 among CD45RO-negative cells, yielding a CD45RA+CCR7+ population from which TemRA cells were excluded. The library was built by means of the immunoSEQ multiplex PCR assay. TCRdb re-hosts the immuneACCESS table, in-frame sequences only. Its copies lack some clones; in the studies checked, an unresolved V gene accounts for under half of them, and the cause for the rest is not known. The sample data list some 2,100,000 clones, and 93% of these were observed just once. The ten largest clones capture roughly 1.7% of the sample. Sequenced input: naive CD8+ T cells from PBMCs. The cell subset or site label corresponds to: CD45RA+CCR7+. The receptors shown here come from a man aged 18 to 29 in good health. Some clones in this sample may be carry-over from other donors' samples.

The table lists this clone with a few counts. The V and J genes are TRBV11-2 and TRBJ1-1; D remains unclear. There are 13 residues in the CDR3. V lost 1 base and J lost 2, with 5 bases in between. CDR1 and CDR2 from the germline V gene are SGHAT and FQNNGV. Written as DNA, the CDR3 is TGTGCCAGCAGCTTAGGGGCCAACACTGAAGCTTTCTTT. Amino acid sequence: CASSLGANTEAFF.

The genes are TRBV9 and TRBJ2-5; the match to TRBD2 covers 9 bases. J was trimmed by 0 bases and V by 4 bases; bases with no gene match: 7. Per the germline V gene, CDR1 is SGDLS and CDR2 is YYNGEE. This CDR3 is built from 16 residues. This CDR3 is CASSPGLARNQETQYF. The CDR3 nucleotides are TGTGCCAGCAGCCCCGGACTAGCGAGAAACCAAGAGACCCAGTACTTC. Complete variable domain (other parts from reference TRBV9 and TRBJ2-5): DSGVTQTPKHLITATGQRVTLRCSPRSGDLSVYWYQQSLDQGLQFLIQYYNGEERAKGNILERFSAQQFPDLHSELNLSSLELGDSALYFCASSPGLARNQETQYFGPGTRLLVL.

The chain is built from TRBV5-5 and TRBJ2-2; D is ambiguous. There are 13 residues in the CDR3. Germline V gene sequence: CDR1 SGHKS, CDR2 YYEKEE (reference sequence). V was shortened by 0 bases and J by 6 bases, with 6 bases between the two germline ends. The CDR3 loop is CASSLVKAGELFF. CDR3 DNA sequence: TGTGCCAGCAGCTTGGTTAAGGCCGGGGAGCTGTTTTTT.

The CDR3 is CASSEFISYEQYF. The CDR3 DNA reads TGTGCCAGCAGTGAATTCATTTCCTACGAGCAGTACTTC. The genes are TRBV25-1 and TRBJ2-7, with D hard to call. There are 13 residues in the CDR3. The V and J ends lost 1 base and 1 base respectively, with 5 bases between them. The germline V gene has CDR1 MGHDK and CDR2 SYGVNS.

The chain links TRBV9 to TRBJ2-5; 8 bases align to TRBD1. Germline trimming cut 3 bases from V and 5 bases from J; bases unmatched to any gene: 9. Germline CDR1 and CDR2: SGDLS and YYNGEE. The CDR3 is made up of 15 amino acids. The CDR3 coding sequence is TGTGCCAGCAGCGGAGCCAGGGGGCTGGGGGAGACCCAGTACTTC. Its protein is CASSGARGLGETQYF.

The chain is built from TRBV7-8 and TRBJ1-2; unclear D gene. Germline CDR1 is SGHVS and CDR2 is FQNEAQ. V lost 5 bases to trimming and J lost 8 bases, with 21 bases between them. The CDR3 is made up of 15 amino acids. The DNA of the CDR3 is TGTGCCAGCAGCAGCAGCGGGAGGGATCTGGGCGGCTACACCTTC. Amino acid sequence: CASSSSGRDLGGYTF.

The gene calls are TRBV27 and TRBJ2-7, with TRBD2 matching over 11 bases. This CDR3 has 16 residues. CDR1 is MNHEY, CDR2 SMNVEV, per germline (reference sequence). V was clipped by 2 bases and J by 4 bases; unmatched bases: 7. The CDR3 spells CASSLTPGTSGYEQYF. CDR3 sequence (DNA): TGTGCCAGCAGTTTAACCCCCGGGACTAGCGGTTACGAGCAGTACTTC.

The J gene is TRBJ2-7, the V gene TRBV30; 8 nucleotides agree with TRBD1. Germline V gene lookup returns CDR1 GTSNPN and CDR2 SVGIG (reference sequence). V was pared by 7 bases and J by 4 bases, with 9 bases of the junction left unmatched. The CDR3 is 13 amino acids. CDR3 DNA sequence: TGTGCCTTAACGGACAGGGTTAGGTACGAGCAGTACTTC. Its protein product is CALTDRVRYEQYF.

The table lists this clone with a count of one. This chain connects TRBV28 to TRBJ2-1; perhaps TRBD2 as D (6 bases). V lost 3 bases, J lost 7 bases, and 13 bases lay in between. Germline V gives CDR1 MDHEN, CDR2 SYDVKM. The CDR3 sequence is 14 residues long. In nucleotides, the CDR3 is TGTGCCAGCAGTTTTTTGGCTAGCGTTAATGAGCAGTTCTTC. Translating gives CASSFLASVNEQFF.

The gene calls are TRBV7-2 and TRBJ1-1; D call uncertain. The V end lost 5 bases, the J end lost 11 bases, and 21 bases lay between the germline ends. The germline V gene encodes CDR1 SGHTA and CDR2 FQGNSA. This CDR3 has 14 amino acids. The CDR3 reads CASSPRSRTLSAFF. The CDR3 DNA sequence: TGTGCCAGCAGCCCCCGGTCCCGAACACTGTCGGCTTTCTTT.

This clone was observed a single time. CDR3 residues: CASSVGRVLPGELFF. In nucleotides, the CDR3 is TGTGCCAGCAGCGTAGGCAGGGTTTTACCCGGGGAGCTGTTTTTT. J is TRBJ2-2 and V is TRBV9, with D maybe TRBD1 (5 bases). Per germline, CDR1 SGDLS and CDR2 YYNGEE. The V end was cut by 0 bases, the J end by 6 bases, with 12 bases between. The CDR3 runs to 15 residues. Full variable domain (rest looked up from reference TRBV9 and TRBJ2-2): DSGVTQTPKHLITATGQRVTLRCSPRSGDLSVYWYQQSLDQGLQFLIQYYNGEERAKGNILERFSAQQFPDLHSELNLSSLELGDSALYFCASSVGRVLPGELFFGEGSRLTVL.

V and J are TRBV10-2 and TRBJ2-7; TRBD2 agrees at 15 bases. The length of the CDR3 is 16 residues. Germline loops: CDR1 WSHSY, CDR2 SAAADI. The V gene end was trimmed by 2 bases and the J gene end by 4 bases; junction bases not matched to a gene: 3. The CDR3 region has the DNA TGCGCCAGCAGTGAGCGGACTAGCGGGAGGGGATACGAGCAGTACTTC. Amino acid sequence: CASSERTSGRGYEQYF.

V and J are TRBV27 and TRBJ2-7, with D tentatively TRBD1 (7 bases). CDR3 length: 16 amino acids. V lost 2 bases and J lost 6, with 20 bases in between. CDR1 and CDR2 (germline): MNHEY, SMNVEV (reference sequence). In DNA form, the CDR3 reads TGTGCCAGCAGTTTAGAACACAGGGGCCCCGGGGGCGAGCAGTACTTC. Its protein is CASSLEHRGPGGEQYF.

This clone was seen just once. The chain has TRBV15 and TRBJ2-5; possibly TRBD1 for D (6 bases). The CDR3 is 14 residues long. Trimming shortened V by 2 bases and J by 3 bases, and 10 bases separated the two germline ends. Germline CDR1 is LNHNV and CDR2 is YYDKDF (reference sequence). The CDR3 sequence: CATSRHRVEETQYF. Written as DNA, the CDR3 is TGTGCCACCAGCAGACACAGGGTGGAAGAGACCCAGTACTTC. Drawing the rest from reference TRBV15 and TRBJ2-5, the complete variable domain is DAMVIQNPRYQVTQFGKPVTLSCSQTLNHNVMYWYQQKSSQAPKLLFHYYDKDFNNEADTPDNFQSRRPNTSFCFLDIRSPGLGDTAMYLCATSRHRVEETQYFGPGTRLLVL.

The chain carries TRBV27 and TRBJ2-7; perhaps TRBD1 as D (6 bases). V shed 6 bases and J shed 4 bases, with 22 bases lying between them. The germline V gene has CDR1 MNHEY and CDR2 SMNVEV (reference sequence). The CDR3 spans 16 residues. CDR3 bases: TGTGCCAGCAGCACCCCCCCAGGGGCAGGGGTATACGAGCAGTACTTC. Its translation: CASSTPPGAGVYEQYF.

The chain joins TRBV9 to TRBJ2-7; TRBD1 is a possible D gene (6 bases). This CDR3 region has 15 residues. Germline V CDR1 and CDR2: SGDLS, YYNGEE. The V end lost 0 bases, the J end lost 2 bases, and 12 bases lay between the germline ends. Here the CDR3 DNA reads TGTGCCAGCAGCGTAGCCGGACAGCGAGCCTACGAGCAGTACTTC. As protein: CASSVAGQRAYEQYF.

The CDR3 bases are TGTGCCAGCAGGGGTCGGGGGGGCAATCAGCCCCAGCATTTT. It codes for CASRGRGGNQPQHF. V and J are TRBV27 and TRBJ1-5; D possibly corresponds to TRBD1 (5 bases). Trimming stripped 6 bases from V and 2 bases from J, with 11 bases between. This CDR3 region has 14 residues. Germline V gene data show CDR1 as MNHEY and CDR2 as SMNVEV (reference sequence).

This chain joins TRBV19 and TRBJ2-7, with 11 bases lining up with TRBD2. CDR3 size: 16 residues. After removal of 9 bases from V and 2 bases from J, the junction contained 12 bases not matched to a gene. Per the germline V gene, CDR1 is LNHDA and CDR2 is SQIVND (reference sequence). The CDR3 DNA reads as TGTGCCAGCTCACCGGGACTAGCGGTTACACCCTACGAGCAGTACTTC. It codes for CASSPGLAVTPYEQYF.

The rearrangement uses TRBV9 and TRBJ1-5; D possibly corresponds to TRBD1 (5 bases). Germline V lookup: CDR1 SGDLS, CDR2 YYNGEE. The CDR3 is 15 residues long. Between the trimmed V and J ends, which lost 3 bases and 5 bases, there was a span of 15 bases. Here the CDR3 DNA reads TGTGCCAGCAGCGGAGACCGGGACCGTGATCAGCCCCAGCATTTT. Amino acids: CASSGDRDRDQPQHF.

The chain uses TRBV27 and TRBJ2-7; TRBD1 agrees at 7 bases. Germline values: CDR1 MNHEY, CDR2 SMNVEV (reference sequence). The CDR3 contains 16 residues. Trimming took 4 bases from V and 2 from J; bases not matched to a gene: 11. The CDR3 spells CASSSNLGTAPYEQYF. In nucleotides, the CDR3 is TGTGCCAGCAGTTCTAACTTGGGGACAGCCCCCTACGAGCAGTACTTC.

The chain employs TRBV7-9 and TRBJ1-4, with TRBD1 as a possible D gene (6 bases). The germline V and J ends were trimmed by 5 bases and 5 bases, with 12 bases remaining between them. The CDR3 has 14 residues. Germline V CDR1 and CDR2: SEHNR, FQNEAQ (reference sequence). Here the CDR3 DNA reads TGTGCCAGCAGCGCAGGACAGCTAAATGAAAAACTGTTTTTT. This codes for CASSAGQLNEKLFF.

CDR3 region: CASSSTFYYEQYF. The CDR3 bases are TGTGCCAGCAGCTCAACTTTCTACTACGAGCAGTACTTC. The gene calls are TRBV11-2 and TRBJ2-7; D gene uncertain. CDR1 is SGHAT, CDR2 FQNNGV, per germline. Between the trimmed V and J ends, which lost 4 bases and 3 bases, there was a span of 10 bases. This CDR3 comprises 13 residues.

The V gene is TRBV19, the J gene TRBJ2-1; 12 bases map to TRBD2. CDR1 is LNHDA and CDR2 is SQIVND in the germline V gene (reference sequence). Unmatched junction bases numbered 4, after V lost 1 base and J lost 6 bases. This CDR3 region has 16 residues. CDR3: CASSIGGLAGPNEQFF. As DNA, the CDR3 is TGTGCCAGTAGTATAGGAGGACTAGCGGGACCCAATGAGCAGTTCTTC.

The chain couples TRBV10-2 to TRBJ1-5; unclear D gene. The CDR3 spans 14 residues. Germline CDR1 reads WSHSY; CDR2 reads SAAADI. Trimming pared 5 bases from V and 6 bases from J, leaving 14 bases between. The CDR3 sequence is CASSLTRIGQPQHF. The CDR3 bases are TGCGCCAGCAGTCTTACCAGGATCGGTCAGCCCCAGCATTTT.

V is TRBV5-1 and J is TRBJ2-1, with D tentatively TRBD2 (5 bases). The V and J ends lost 4 bases and 7 bases respectively, with 21 bases between them. Germline V lookup: CDR1 SGHRS, CDR2 YFSETQ. The CDR3 has 16 amino acids. The CDR3 region has the DNA TGCGCCAGCAGCCATGTGGTATTAACGAGAGGGAATGAGCAGTTCTTC. As protein: CASSHVVLTRGNEQFF.

The chain couples TRBV7-5 to TRBJ2-1; the table calls TRBD1, which could not be checked here. TRBV7-5 is designated a pseudogene. The CDR3 length is 15 residues. This CDR3 is CVRSSTGGDNNEQFF. As DNA, the CDR3 is TGTGTCAGAAGCTCGACAGGGGGGGATAACAATGAGCAGTTCTTC.

This rearrangement joins TRBV28 to TRBJ2-4, with D tentatively TRBD2 (5 bases). The V end lost 7 bases, the J end lost 3 bases, and 13 bases lay between the germline ends. The CDR3 is made up of 14 amino acids. Germline V lookup: CDR1 MDHEN, CDR2 SYDVKM. CDR3: CASTPSIGKNIQYF. In DNA, the CDR3 is TGTGCCAGCACCCCTAGCATTGGCAAAAACATTCAGTACTTC. Filled out from reference TRBV28 and TRBJ2-4, the complete variable domain reads DVKVTQSSRYLVKRTGEKVFLECVQDMDHENMFWYRQDPGLGLRLIYFSYDVKMKEKGDIPEGYSVSREKKERFSLILESASTNQTSMYLCASTPSIGKNIQYFGAGTRLSVL.

The chain carries TRBV7-6 and TRBJ2-5; D not resolved. This CDR3 has 11 residues. The germline V gene has CDR1 SGHVS and CDR2 FNYEAQ. V dropped 0 bases and J dropped 13 bases, with 9 bases sitting between them. This chain's CDR3 is CASSLATPLYF. CDR3 DNA: TGTGCCAGCAGCTTAGCTACCCCTCTGTACTTC.

This chain connects TRBV28 to TRBJ2-5; D gene ambiguous. The V gene lost 5 bases and the J gene lost 5 bases, with 15 bases spanning the gap. The germline CDR1 and CDR2 sequences are MDHEN and SYDVKM. The CDR3 extends over 14 amino acids. The CDR3 DNA reads as TGTGCCAGCAGTCAATGGGGTGTTCGGGAGACCCAGTACTTC. This gives the protein CASSQWGVRETQYF.

Worth noting for this clone: A junction boundary mismatches the germline segment, possibly from a read error. J is TRBJ1-4 and V is TRBV19, with D possibly TRBD1 on 5 matching bases. This CDR3 comprises 16 residues. CDR1 is LNHDA and CDR2 is SQIVND in the germline V gene (reference sequence). CDR3 protein: CASTQNSDTTNEKLFF. The DNA for the CDR3 is TGTGCCAGTACCCAAAACTCGGACACAACAAATGAAAAACTGTTTTTT.

V gene TRBV28 combines with J gene TRBJ1-5; a weak D match, TRBD1 (6 bases). Germline-derived CDR1 and CDR2 are MDHEN and SYDVKM. Deletions cut 4 bases from V and 8 bases from J, with 15 bases between. The CDR3 sequence is 14 residues long. The CDR3 reads CASSSAGRGKPQHF. In DNA form, the CDR3 reads TGTGCCAGCAGTTCGGCAGGGAGGGGGAAGCCCCAGCATTTT.